This T cell receptor (beta chain) appears in the sequencing data of a study of T cell clonotyping in hematopoietic cell transplantation. Study results and limitations: After transplant, recipient diversity fell while pathologically expanded clonotypes grew through day 180. No sorting was done, leaving CD4 and CD8 contributions mixed. Graft donor and pretransplant recipient Inverse Simpson Index values predicted broader posttransplant TCR diversity.

The count of this clone is one. Its matching antigen is unknown. Time point here: recipient sample about 28 days before transplant, after cytoreduction. Blood collection times were about day -28 and days 30, 100, 180 posttransplant. Assay: immunoSEQ multiplex PCR; the TCRdb copy retains only in-frame clones and omits some. The profile shows 65,000 to 80,000 clones, about 96% of them singletons. Per the germline V gene, CDR1 is MNHNS and CDR2 is SASEGT. The ends lost 2 bases at V and 0 bases at J; junction bases unmatched: 6. This CDR3 comprises 18 residues. This chain connects TRBV6-1 to TRBJ1-4, with 10 bases matching TRBD1. The source is a woman in her fifties or sixties with acute myeloid leukemia. Some clones in this sample may be carry-over from other donors' samples. The material sequenced was peripheral blood mononuclear cells, taken before stem cell transplant. Here the CDR3 DNA reads TGTGCCAGCAGTGAACTGAGGACAGGGGGGGCAACTAATGAAAAACTGTTTTTT. Its translation is CASSELRTGGATNEKLFF.